The 24 T cell receptor beta chains below come from one sample, sequenced in a study of post-analysis software for immune sequencing data. Researchers reported that TCR beta cDNA libraries carried unique molecular identifiers. TCRdb passed the PCR reads through MiXCR, listing each CDR3 protein once. This table has fewer than 850,000 distinct CDR3 sequences, roughly 27% appearing once. General study findings and limits: About five TRBV segments were more frequent in patients than controls; TRBV5-6, TRBV5-1 and TRBV20-1 belonged to this group.

No antigen has been assigned to these receptors. Sequences were obtained from blood. These receptor sequences come from a girl under 18 with multiple sclerosis.

The chain links TRBV6-4 to TRBJ2-5; D unresolved. The CDR3 sequence is 14 residues long. V was shortened by 6 bases and J by 2 bases, with 13 bases between the two germline ends. The germline V gene encodes CDR1 MRHNA and CDR2 SNTAGT. As DNA, the CDR3 is TGTGCCAGCAGCGTCCGGCGTAGACAAGAGACCCAGTACTTC. Protein product: CASSVRRRQETQYF.

This chain joins TRBV20-1 and TRBJ2-1; 12 nucleotides match TRBD2. Germline V lookup: CDR1 DFQATT, CDR2 SNEGSKA (reference sequence). The CDR3 is 19 amino acids. V trimming: 1 base; J trimming: 0 bases; junction bases outside the gene matches: 10. The CDR3 protein is CSARGAGTSGLSSYNEQFF. The DNA of the CDR3 is TGCAGTGCTAGAGGTGCCGGGACTAGCGGGTTAAGCTCCTACAATGAGCAGTTCTTC.

This clonotype was recorded many times. This chain links TRBV9 with TRBJ2-1; D remains unclear. In germline, CDR1 is SGDLS, CDR2 YYNGEE. Trimming cost V 0 bases and J 8 bases, with 15 bases left between them. The CDR3 consists of 15 residues. The CDR3 DNA is TGTGCCAGCAGCGTAGGAGACATCCTACGCGATGAGCAGTTCTTC. Translating it yields CASSVGDILRDEQFF.

The genes are TRBV20-1 and TRBJ1-2; TRBD1 agrees at 7 bases. The germline V gene encodes CDR1 DFQATT and CDR2 SNEGSKA (reference sequence). This CDR3 region has 14 residues. V lost 5 bases to trimming and J lost 7 bases; unmatched junction nucleotides: 13. CDR3 DNA: TGCAGTGCTCCTACCAGACAGGGAAACAGTGGCTACACCTTC. Its protein product is CSAPTRQGNSGYTF.

The chain joins TRBV20-1 to TRBJ2-3; 8 bases match TRBD2. With V trimmed by 4 bases and J by 1 base, 4 bases remained unmatched. This CDR3 is built from 14 residues. Germline V lookup: CDR1 DFQATT, CDR2 SNEGSKA (reference sequence). CDR3 nucleotide sequence: TGCAGTGCTATCTCAGCGGGGGGCACAGATACGCAGTATTTT. Protein: CSAISAGGTDTQYF.

This clonotype was observed a few times. CDR3 DNA sequence: TGTGCCAGCAGGGGTCAGGGAATGGGTGAAAAACTGTTTTTT. Residues: CASRGQGMGEKLFF. The V call is TRBV6-5, the J call TRBJ1-4, with D perhaps TRBD1 (5 bases). This CDR3 is 14 amino acids long. Trimming stripped 6 bases from V and 7 bases from J, with 15 bases between. Germline values: CDR1 MNHEY, CDR2 SVGAGI.

This chain uses TRBV7-9 with TRBJ2-7; the D call may be TRBD1 or TRBD2 (6 bases each). This CDR3 is 16 amino acids long. Germline V gene lookup returns CDR1 SEHNR and CDR2 FQNEAQ (reference sequence). Between the trimmed V and J ends, which lost 1 base and 4 bases, there was a span of 17 bases. The CDR3 DNA reads TGTGCCAGCAGCTTAGTGTCGGGGGCCCAAGCATACGAGCAGTACTTC. Its protein product is CASSLVSGAQAYEQYF.

This chain links TRBV5-1 with TRBJ2-1, with D maybe TRBD1 (5 bases). This CDR3 is built from 15 residues. Germline V gene sequence: CDR1 SGHRS, CDR2 YFSETQ. The V end was cut by 5 bases, the J end by 3 bases, with 15 bases between. The CDR3 DNA reads as TGCGCCAGCAGTCGCGACAGCCGAGACTACAATGAGCAGTTCTTC. This sequence encodes CASSRDSRDYNEQFF.

The chain uses TRBV7-2 and TRBJ2-1, with TRBD1 matching over 10 bases. The junction had 8 bases not matched to a gene; V was cut back by 5 bases and J by 7 bases. This CDR3 contains 15 residues. Germline CDR1 is SGHTA and CDR2 is FQGNSA. The CDR3 protein is CASSGTGEKRNEQFF. The CDR3, as DNA: TGTGCCAGCAGCGGGACAGGGGAGAAGCGGAATGAGCAGTTCTTC.

In its sample, this clonotype was seen a few times. CDR3 residues: CASTRQAGVGETQYF. Here the CDR3 DNA reads TGTGCCAGCACTCGACAGGCGGGGGTTGGGGAGACCCAGTACTTC. This chain joins TRBV11-2 and TRBJ2-5; maybe TRBD2 (7 bases). With 7 bases removed from V and 5 bases from J, the gap between germline ends came to 20 bases. CDR1 SGHAT and CDR2 FQNNGV come from the germline V gene. CDR3 length equals 15 residues.

This clonotype was seen more than once but under ten times. V usage is TRBV5-5 and J usage is TRBJ2-7; D is uncertain. CDR3 length: 14 residues. V was clipped by 0 bases and J by 4 bases, with 11 bases between them. Germline CDR1 is SGHKS and CDR2 is YYEKEE (reference sequence). The CDR3 DNA follows: TGTGCCAGCAGCTTGGTTCAGTACGAGTACGAGCAGTACTTC. Amino acid sequence: CASSLVQYEYEQYF.

The V and J genes are TRBV29-1 and TRBJ2-7; 12 positions match TRBD2. This CDR3 has 14 residues. Germline values: CDR1 SQVTM, CDR2 ANQGSEA. J gave up 4 bases and V 5 bases, and 6 bases lay outside the gene matches. CDR3 coding DNA: TGCAGCGTTAAGACTAGCGGGAGTACATACGAGCAGTACTTC. It translates to CSVKTSGSTYEQYF.

The rearrangement joins TRBV28 to TRBJ2-6; D is unresolved. V was shortened by 10 bases and J by 0 bases, with 16 bases between the two germline ends. CDR1 is MDHEN and CDR2 is SYDVKM in the germline V gene. The CDR3 is made up of 16 amino acids. CDR3 amino acids: CATLALKGSGANVLTF. CDR3 sequence (DNA): TGTGCCACCCTGGCGCTTAAGGGCTCTGGGGCCAACGTCCTGACTTTC.

This chain links TRBV27 with TRBJ2-7; the D gene is possibly TRBD1 (6 bases). The CDR3 runs 14 residues. V lost 5 bases and J 3 bases, leaving 14 bases between the germline ends. Germline CDR1 is MNHEY and CDR2 is SMNVEV (reference sequence). The CDR3 DNA reads TGTGCCAGCAGTCCCGACAGGAGAAACTACGAGCAGTACTTC. Its protein is CASSPDRRNYEQYF.

This clonotype was counted a few times. This CDR3 reads CASSQETGELFF. DNA of the CDR3: TGTGCCAGCAGCCAAGAAACCGGGGAGCTGTTTTTT. The genes are TRBV3-1 and TRBJ2-2; D ambiguous. This CDR3 has 12 amino acids. Trimming cost V 0 bases and J 5 bases, with 1 base left between them. Germline V lookup: CDR1 LGHDT, CDR2 YNNKEL (reference sequence).

This clonotype was counted only a few times. The chain employs TRBV9 and TRBJ2-5; a possible D gene is TRBD2 (6 bases). The CDR3 is made up of 16 amino acids. Looked up from germline, CDR1 is SGDLS and CDR2 is YYNGEE. The V gene lost 0 bases and the J gene lost 5 bases, with 17 bases spanning the gap. CDR3 residues: CASSVAPGGPQETQYF. DNA for the CDR3: TGTGCCAGCAGCGTAGCTCCCGGGGGTCCCCAGGAGACCCAGTACTTC.

The rearrangement joins TRBV5-1 to TRBJ2-5, with 13 positions matching TRBD2. Germline assignment: CDR1 SGHRS and CDR2 YFSETQ. Trimming took 1 base from V and 4 from J; bases not matched to a gene: 4. CDR3 length: 16 amino acids. CDR3 nucleotide sequence: TGCGCCAGCAGCTTGACTAGCGGGGGGGTATCAGAGACCCAGTACTTC. It specifies CASSLTSGGVSETQYF. The full variable domain, completed using reference TRBV5-1 and TRBJ2-5, is KAGVTQTPRYLIKTRGQQVTLSCSPISGHRSVSWYQQTPGQGLQFLFEYFSETQRNKGNFPGRFSGRQFSNSRSEMNVSTLELGDSALYLCASSLTSGGVSETQYFGPGTRLLVL.

V usage is TRBV7-2 and J usage is TRBJ2-7; the D gene is possibly TRBD2 (5 bases). The V end lost 1 base, the J end lost 1 base, and 8 bases lay between the germline ends. There are 14 residues in the CDR3. In germline, CDR1 is SGHTA, CDR2 FQGNSA. The CDR3 sequence: CASSLVSGSYEQYV. The CDR3 coding sequence is TGTGCCAGCAGCTTAGTCTCGGGGTCCTACGAGCAGTACGTC.

This clonotype showed up just a few times. The chain carries TRBV14 and TRBJ2-3, with D perhaps given as TRBD1 or TRBD2 (5 bases each). V was shortened by 7 bases and J by 1 base, with 12 bases between the two germline ends. In germline, CDR1 is SGHDN, CDR2 FVKESK. CDR3 length: 14 residues. Written as DNA, the CDR3 is TGTGCCAGCACCACTTTGGGGGGCACAGATACGCAGTATTTT. Encoded protein: CASTTLGGTDTQYF. Looking up the rest from reference TRBV14 and TRBJ2-3 gives the full variable domain: EAGVTQFPSHSVIEKGQTVTLRCDPISGHDNLYWYRRVMGKEIKFLLHFVKESKQDESGMPNNRFLAERTGGTYSTLKVQPAELEDSGVYFCASTTLGGTDTQYFGPGTRLTVL.

The rearrangement uses TRBV10-3 and TRBJ2-3; perhaps TRBD2 as D (5 bases). The CDR3 runs to 16 residues. CDR1 is ENHRY, CDR2 SYGVKD, per germline. The ends were cut back, 5 bases at V and 6 bases at J, with 21 bases in the middle. The CDR3 sequence is CAISPTNGKVGDTQYF. The CDR3 coding sequence is TGTGCCATCAGTCCGACTAACGGGAAGGTAGGGGATACGCAGTATTTT.

In regard to this clonotype: Being one base from a much bigger clone, this may be a read error. The DNA for the CDR3 is TGCGCCAGCAGTGCCGCCCGGAGGGACTCCGGAAGAACAGATACGCGGTATTTT. As protein: CASSAARRDSGRTDTRYF. The rearrangement links TRBV10-2 to TRBJ2-3; weak D call: TRBD2 (6 bases). CDR3 size: 18 residues. CDR1 and CDR2 from the germline V gene are WSHSY and SAAADI.

V is TRBV29-1 and J is TRBJ1-1; unclear D gene. Trimming took 6 bases from V and 0 from J, leaving 11 bases between them. Looked up from germline, CDR1 is SQVTM and CDR2 is ANQGSEA. The CDR3 is made up of 13 amino acids. CDR3 sequence reads: CSVISPMNTEAFF. The CDR3 nucleotides are TGCAGCGTAATCAGTCCCATGAACACTGAAGCTTTCTTT.

This clonotype was observed a handful of times. V and J are TRBV6-6 and TRBJ2-1; 9 bases are shared with TRBD1. Losses at the gene ends were 5 bases for V and 12 bases for J; bases not matched to a gene: 8. Germline CDR1 MNHNY, CDR2 SVGAGI (reference sequence). This CDR3 has 13 amino acids. As DNA, the CDR3 is TGTGCCAGCAGTCAATTACCGGGACAGGGGCAGTTCTTC. As protein: CASSQLPGQGQFF.

A few counts support this clonotype. The gene calls are TRBV29-1 and TRBJ2-3; D is possibly TRBD1 (6 bases). This CDR3 spans 13 amino acids. Trimming took off 6 bases at V and 5 bases at J, with 15 bases between the two ends. Germline assignment: CDR1 SQVTM and CDR2 ANQGSEA. The DNA of the CDR3 is TGCAGCGTCAGGGGCCTTGACTTAGATACGCAGTATTTT. This codes for CSVRGLDLDTQYF.